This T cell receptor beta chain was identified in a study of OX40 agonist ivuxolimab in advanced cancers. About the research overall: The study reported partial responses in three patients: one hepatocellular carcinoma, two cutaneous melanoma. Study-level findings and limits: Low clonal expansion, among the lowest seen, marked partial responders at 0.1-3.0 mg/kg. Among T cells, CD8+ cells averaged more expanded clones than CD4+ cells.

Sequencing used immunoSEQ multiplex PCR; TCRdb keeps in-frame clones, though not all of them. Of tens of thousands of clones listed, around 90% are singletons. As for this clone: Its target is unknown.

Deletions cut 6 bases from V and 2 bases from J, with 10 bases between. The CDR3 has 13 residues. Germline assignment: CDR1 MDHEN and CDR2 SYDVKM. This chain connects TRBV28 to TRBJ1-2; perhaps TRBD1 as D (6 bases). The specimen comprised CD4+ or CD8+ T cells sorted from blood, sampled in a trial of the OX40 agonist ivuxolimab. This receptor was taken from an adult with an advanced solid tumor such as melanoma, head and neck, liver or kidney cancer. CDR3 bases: TGTGCCAGCAGCAAAGACAGGAACTATGGCTACACCTTC. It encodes CASSKDRNYGYTF.